This T cell receptor (beta chain) was identified in a study of regulatory T cells in long-lasting Graves disease. Across the whole study: Graves' patients, diagnosed recently, had received antithyroid drugs under 3 months.

The TCR beta library used iRepertoire HTBI primers with Arm-PCR amplification of CDR3. TCRdb recomputed calls from the multiplex PCR reads with MiXCR, one row per CDR3 protein. The table shows 360,000 or so distinct CDR3 sequences, with 16% occurring only once. Between the trimmed V and J ends, which lost 7 bases and 3 bases, there was a span of 14 bases. Germline loops: CDR1 SQVTM, CDR2 ANQGSEA. This CDR3 has 13 amino acids. This clonotype was found many times. The time point: newly diagnosed GD, antithyroid drugs for less than 3 months. Making the TCR library involved RNA that had been extracted from PBMCs. This sample also belongs to another study, concerning T cells in Graves' hyperthyroidism and ophthalmopathy.

V is TRBV29-1 and J is TRBJ2-3; D not resolved. Sequencing was performed on peripheral blood mononuclear cells (PBMCs), taken at new diagnosis, from a patient treated with antithyroid drugs. This clonotype was sampled from a man aged 35-49 years with Graves disease. CDR3 DNA sequence: TGCAGCGGTGCTCCTTTGGGAACAGATACGCAGTATTTT. This encodes CSGAPLGTDTQYF.